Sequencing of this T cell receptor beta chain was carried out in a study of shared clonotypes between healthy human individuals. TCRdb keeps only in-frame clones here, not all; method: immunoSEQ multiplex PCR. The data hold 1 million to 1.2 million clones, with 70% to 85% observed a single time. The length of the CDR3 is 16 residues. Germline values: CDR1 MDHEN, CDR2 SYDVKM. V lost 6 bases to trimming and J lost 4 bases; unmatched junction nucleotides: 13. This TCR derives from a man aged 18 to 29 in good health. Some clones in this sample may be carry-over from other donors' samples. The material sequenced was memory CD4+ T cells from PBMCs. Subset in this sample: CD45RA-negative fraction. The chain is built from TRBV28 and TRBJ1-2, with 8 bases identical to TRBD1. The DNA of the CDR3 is TGTGCCAGCAGCGTTTCCCAGGGGGCGCGGGTCTATGGCTACACCTTC. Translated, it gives CASSVSQGARVYGYTF.